This T cell receptor (beta chain) appears in the sequencing data of a study of T cell responses to AZD1222 COVID-19 vaccine. The overall study: Timing groups of about 4 and about 12 weeks for second doses were pooled.

Study results and caveats: Every sample of the repertoires postdated the peak T cell response. Spike-wide vaccine-associated CD4 TCRs dominated at 160-218 and 743-854.

The CDR3 loop spans 14 amino acids. The V gene's germline CDR1 is MNHEY and CDR2 SVGAGI. The V gene lost 0 bases and the J gene lost 5 bases, with 11 bases spanning the gap. The data were produced by immunoSEQ multiplex PCR, yet TCRdb's version contains in-frame clones alone and is incomplete. The sample lists 170,000 or so clones; less than 95% were seen once. This clone appeared once. Its antigen is not known. The source material was peripheral blood, sampled on day 0 of AZD1222 vaccination. This chain uses TRBV6-5 with TRBJ2-7, with D maybe TRBD2 (6 bases). The source of this sequence is an adult in good health. The CDR3 DNA reads as TGTGCCAGCAGTTACTCGAATCTAGCGAACGAGCAGTACTTC. It specifies CASSYSNLANEQYF.